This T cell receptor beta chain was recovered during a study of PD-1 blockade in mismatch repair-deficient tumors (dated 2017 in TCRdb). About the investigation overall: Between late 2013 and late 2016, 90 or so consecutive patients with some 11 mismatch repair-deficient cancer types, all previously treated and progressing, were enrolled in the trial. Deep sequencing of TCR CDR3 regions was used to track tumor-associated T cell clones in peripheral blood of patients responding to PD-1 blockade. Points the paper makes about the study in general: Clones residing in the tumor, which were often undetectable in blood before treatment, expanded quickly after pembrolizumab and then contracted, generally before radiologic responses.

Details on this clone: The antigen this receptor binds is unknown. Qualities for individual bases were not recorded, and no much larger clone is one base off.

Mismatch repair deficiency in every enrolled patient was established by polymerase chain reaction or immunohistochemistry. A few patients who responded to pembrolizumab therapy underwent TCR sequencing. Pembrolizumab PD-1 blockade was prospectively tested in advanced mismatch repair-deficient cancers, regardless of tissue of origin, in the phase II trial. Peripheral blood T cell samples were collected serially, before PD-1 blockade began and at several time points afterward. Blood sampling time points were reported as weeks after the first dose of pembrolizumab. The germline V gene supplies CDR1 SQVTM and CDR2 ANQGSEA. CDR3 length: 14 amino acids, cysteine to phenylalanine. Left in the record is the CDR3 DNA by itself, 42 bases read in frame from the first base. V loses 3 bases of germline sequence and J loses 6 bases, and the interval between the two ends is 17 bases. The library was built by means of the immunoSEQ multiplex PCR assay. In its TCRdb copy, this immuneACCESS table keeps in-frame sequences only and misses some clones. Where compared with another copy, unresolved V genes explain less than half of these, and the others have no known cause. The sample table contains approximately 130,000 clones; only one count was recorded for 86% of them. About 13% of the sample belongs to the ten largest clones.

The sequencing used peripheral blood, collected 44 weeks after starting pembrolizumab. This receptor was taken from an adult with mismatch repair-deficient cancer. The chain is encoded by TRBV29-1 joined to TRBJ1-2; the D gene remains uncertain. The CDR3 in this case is CSVDGDSFRNGYTF. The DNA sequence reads TGCAGCGTTGACGGCGACTCCTTTAGGAATGGCTACACCTTC. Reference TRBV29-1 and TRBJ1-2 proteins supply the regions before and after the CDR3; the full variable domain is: SAVISQKPSRDICQRGTSLTIQCQVDSQVTMMFWYRQQPGQSLTLIATANQGSEATYESGFVIDKFPISRPNLTFSTLTVSNMSPEDSSIYLCSVDGDSFRNGYTFGSGTRLTVV.